This T cell receptor (beta chain) emerged from a study of cytomegalovirus exposure and HLA in healthy donors. Remarks on this clone: Its antigen is currently unknown. Distinct nucleotide sequences in the sample also encode this CDR3.

CDR1 is SGHNT, CDR2 YYREEE, per germline (reference sequence). There are 14 residues in the CDR3. Trimming at V came to 6 bases and at J to 2 bases, leaving 6 bases not matched to a gene. Researchers ran the PCR with 60 Vbeta and 13 Jbeta primers. TCRdb keeps only in-frame clones here, not all; method: immunoSEQ multiplex PCR. The data contain under 200,000 clones, about four fifths of them seen just once; the ten biggest clones take up about 1.7%. Findings and caveats of the study: Confirmation in vitro established that three CMV-associated chains were specific for CMV antigens.

This receptor was taken from a woman aged 18-29 years in good health and CMV-seronegative. Sequencing input: PBMCs. The rearrangement links TRBV5-4 to TRBJ2-3; 7 bases map to TRBD2. CDR3 nucleotides: TGTGCCAGCAAGAGCGGGGAGCCCACAGATACGCAGTATTTT. It specifies CASKSGEPTDTQYF. The variable domain in full, with the rest retrieved from reference TRBV5-4 and TRBJ2-3, is ETGVTQSPTHLIKTRGQQVTLRCSSQSGHNTVSWYQQALGQGPQFIFQYYREEENGRGNFPPRFSGLQFPNYSSELNVNALELDDSALYLCASKSGEPTDTQYFGPGTRLTVL.